The 3 T cell receptor beta chains below come from one sample, sequenced in a study of blood T cells in healthy people across ages. The authors ran a second PCR of about 6 to 11 cycles using a sample-barcoded 5' primer and a J-beta primer mix. Each CDR3 protein gets one entry after TCRdb re-called the 5' RACE reads with MiXCR. This table has approximately 900,000 distinct CDR3 sequences, approximately 49% appearing once. Input material: blood. These receptors were obtained from a man aged 25 to 40 in good health.

The chain joins TRBV18 to TRBJ2-1, with no clear D. The J call may be faulty, since TRBJ2-7 better matches the DNA end. The CDR3 extends over 16 amino acids. Germline V lookup: CDR1 KGHSH, CDR2 LQKENI. This chain's CDR3 is CASSPPMLNSYNEQYF. In nucleotides, the CDR3 is TGTGCCAGCTCACCACCGATGCTGAACTCCTACAATGAGCAGTACTTC.

Worth noting for this clonotype: A much larger clone lies a single base off, so this may be a read error. The rearrangement uses TRBV11-1 and TRBJ2-3; D is perhaps TRBD2 (6 bases). Trimming left V 3 bases short and J 2 bases short, with 18 bases between. The CDR3 runs 17 residues. Germline V gives CDR1 SGHAT, CDR2 FQDESV (reference sequence). The CDR3 sequence is CASSFPSGGVFTDTQYF. The CDR3, as DNA: TGTGCCAGCAGCTTCCCTTCTGGCGGGGTATTCACAGATACGCAGTATTTT. Filled out from reference TRBV11-1 and TRBJ2-3, the complete variable domain reads EAEVAQSPRYKITEKSQAVAFWCDPISGHATLYWYRQILGQGPELLVQFQDESVVDDSQLPKDRFSAERLKGVDSTLKIQPAELGDSAMYLCASSFPSGGVFTDTQYFGPGTRLTVL.

The rearrangement joins TRBV4-1 to TRBJ2-5; weak D call: TRBD2 (6 bases). This CDR3 has 14 residues. CDR1 is MGHRA and CDR2 is YSYEKL in the germline V gene. V was trimmed by 0 bases and J by 11 bases, leaving 16 bases between them. CDR3 residues: CASSQEGYGGEQYF. In nucleotides, the CDR3 is TGCGCCAGCAGCCAAGAGGGCTACGGAGGGGAGCAGTACTTC.